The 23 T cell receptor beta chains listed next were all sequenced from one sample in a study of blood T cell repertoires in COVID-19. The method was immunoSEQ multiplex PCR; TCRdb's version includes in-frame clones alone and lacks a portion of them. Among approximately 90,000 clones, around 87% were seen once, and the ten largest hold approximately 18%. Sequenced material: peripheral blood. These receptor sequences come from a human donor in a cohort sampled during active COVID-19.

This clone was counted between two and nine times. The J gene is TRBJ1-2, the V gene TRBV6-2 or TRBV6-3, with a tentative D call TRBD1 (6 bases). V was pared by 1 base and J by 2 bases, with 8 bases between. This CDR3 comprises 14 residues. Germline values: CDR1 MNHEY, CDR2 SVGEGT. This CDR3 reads CASSYFGQNYGYTF. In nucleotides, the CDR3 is TGTGCCAGCAGTTACTTCGGACAGAACTATGGCTACACCTTC.

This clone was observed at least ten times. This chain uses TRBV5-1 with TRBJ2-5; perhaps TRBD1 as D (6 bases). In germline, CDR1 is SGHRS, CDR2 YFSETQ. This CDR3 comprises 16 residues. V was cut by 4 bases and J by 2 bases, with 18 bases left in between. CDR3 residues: CASSPPIGTQQETQYF. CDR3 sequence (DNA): TGCGCCAGCAGCCCACCCATCGGGACACAACAAGAGACCCAGTACTTC.

CDR3 coding DNA: TGTGCCAGCAGCTTGGTCGGGGAGCGGGGCACTGAAGCTTTCTTT. Translating it yields CASSLVGERGTEAFF. V and J are TRBV5-4 and TRBJ1-1; D is ambiguous. V was trimmed by 0 bases and J by 4 bases, leaving 13 bases between them. The V gene's germline CDR1 is SGHNT and CDR2 YYREEE (reference sequence). This CDR3 spans 15 amino acids.

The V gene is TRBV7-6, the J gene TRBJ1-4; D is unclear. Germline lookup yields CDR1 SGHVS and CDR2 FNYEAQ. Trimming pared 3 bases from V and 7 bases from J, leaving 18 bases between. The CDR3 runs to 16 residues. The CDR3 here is CASSLSQGVSGEKLFF. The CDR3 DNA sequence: TGTGCCAGCAGCTTGAGTCAAGGTGTAAGCGGTGAAAAACTGTTTTTT. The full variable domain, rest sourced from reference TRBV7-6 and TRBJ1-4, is GAGVSQSPRYKVTKRGQDVALRCDPISGHVSLYWYRQALGQGPEFLTYFNYEAQQDKSGLPNDRFSAERPEGSISTLTIQRTEQRDSAMYRCASSLSQGVSGEKLFFGSGTQLSVL.

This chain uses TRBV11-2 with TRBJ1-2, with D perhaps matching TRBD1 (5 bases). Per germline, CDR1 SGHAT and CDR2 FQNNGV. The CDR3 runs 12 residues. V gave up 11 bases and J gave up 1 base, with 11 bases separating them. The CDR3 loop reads CASTAYNYGYTF. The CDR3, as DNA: TGTGCCTCGACAGCGTATAACTATGGCTACACCTTC.

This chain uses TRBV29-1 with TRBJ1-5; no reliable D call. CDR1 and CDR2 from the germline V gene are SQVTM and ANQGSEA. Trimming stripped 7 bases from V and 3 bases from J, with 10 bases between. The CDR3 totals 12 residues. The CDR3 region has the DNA TGCAGCGCCCGGGAACCCAATCAGCCCCAGCATTTT. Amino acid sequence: CSAREPNQPQHF.

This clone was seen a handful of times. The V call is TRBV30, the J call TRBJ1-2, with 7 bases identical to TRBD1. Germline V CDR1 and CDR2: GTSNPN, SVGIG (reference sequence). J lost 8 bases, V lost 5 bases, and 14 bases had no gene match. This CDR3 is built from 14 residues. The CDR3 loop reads CAWGRQGMNSGYTF. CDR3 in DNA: TGTGCCTGGGGCAGACAGGGAATGAATTCGGGCTACACCTTC.

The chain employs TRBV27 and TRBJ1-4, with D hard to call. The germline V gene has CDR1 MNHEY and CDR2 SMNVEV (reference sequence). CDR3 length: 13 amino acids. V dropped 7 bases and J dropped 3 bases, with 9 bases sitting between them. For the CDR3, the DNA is TGTGCCAGCACCGGCGGGGCTAATGAAAAACTGTTTTTT. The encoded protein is CASTGGANEKLFF.

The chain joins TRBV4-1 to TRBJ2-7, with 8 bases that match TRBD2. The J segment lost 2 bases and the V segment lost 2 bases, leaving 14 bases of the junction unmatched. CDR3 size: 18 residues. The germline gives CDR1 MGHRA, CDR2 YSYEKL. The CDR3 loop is CASSQIPPLRGDTYEQYF. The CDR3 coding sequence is TGCGCCAGCAGCCAAATCCCACCCTTGCGGGGGGATACCTACGAGCAGTACTTC.

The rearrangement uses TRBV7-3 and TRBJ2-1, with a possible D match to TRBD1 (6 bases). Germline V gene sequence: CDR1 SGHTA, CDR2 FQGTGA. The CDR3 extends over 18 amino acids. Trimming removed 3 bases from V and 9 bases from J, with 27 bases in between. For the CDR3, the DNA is TGTGCCAGCAGCTTGACCTCGGGACATGTAGTGGGGGCCGGTGAGCAGTTCTTC. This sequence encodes CASSLTSGHVVGAGEQFF.

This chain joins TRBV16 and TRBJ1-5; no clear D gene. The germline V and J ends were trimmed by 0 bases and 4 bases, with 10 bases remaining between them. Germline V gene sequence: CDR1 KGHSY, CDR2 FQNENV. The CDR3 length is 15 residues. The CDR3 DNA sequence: TGTGCCAGCAGCCAATCGGGAGGCAGAAATCAGCCCCAGCATTTT. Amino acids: CASSQSGGRNQPQHF.

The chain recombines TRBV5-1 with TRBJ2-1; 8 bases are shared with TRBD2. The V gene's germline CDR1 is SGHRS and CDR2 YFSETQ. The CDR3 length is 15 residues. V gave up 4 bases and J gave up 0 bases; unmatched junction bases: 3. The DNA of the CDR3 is TGCGCCAGCAGCCTAAGCGGGGGCTCCTACAATGAGCAGTTCTTC. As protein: CASSLSGGSYNEQFF.

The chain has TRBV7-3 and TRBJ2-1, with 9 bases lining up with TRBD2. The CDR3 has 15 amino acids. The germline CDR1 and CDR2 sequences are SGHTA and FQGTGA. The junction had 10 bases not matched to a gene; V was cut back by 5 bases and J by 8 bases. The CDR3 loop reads CASSARAGGMYEQFF. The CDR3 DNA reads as TGTGCCAGCAGCGCTCGAGCGGGGGGTATGTATGAGCAGTTCTTC.

The CDR3: CASSFQRNTGELFF. In DNA form, the CDR3 reads TGTGCCAGCAGTTTTCAGCGGAACACCGGGGAGCTGTTTTTT. The chain joins TRBV28 to TRBJ2-2, with no clear D. V was shortened by 3 bases and J by 1 base, with 6 bases between the two germline ends. The CDR3 has 14 residues. Germline CDR1 and CDR2: MDHEN and SYDVKM. Full variable domain (outside the CDR3, taken from reference TRBV28 and TRBJ2-2): DVKVTQSSRYLVKRTGEKVFLECVQDMDHENMFWYRQDPGLGLRLIYFSYDVKMKEKGDIPEGYSVSREKKERFSLILESASTNQTSMYLCASSFQRNTGELFFGEGSRLTVL.

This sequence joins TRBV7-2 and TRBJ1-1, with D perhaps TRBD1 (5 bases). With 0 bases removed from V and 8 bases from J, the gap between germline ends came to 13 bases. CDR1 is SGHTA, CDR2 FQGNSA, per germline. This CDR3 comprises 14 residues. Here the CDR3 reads CASSLALRGNEAFF. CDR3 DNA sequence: TGTGCCAGCAGCTTAGCGCTAAGGGGAAACGAAGCTTTCTTT.

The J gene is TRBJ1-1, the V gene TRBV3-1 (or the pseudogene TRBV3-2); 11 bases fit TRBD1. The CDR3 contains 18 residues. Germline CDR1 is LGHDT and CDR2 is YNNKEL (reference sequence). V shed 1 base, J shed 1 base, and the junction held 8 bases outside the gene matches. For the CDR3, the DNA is TGTGCCAGCAGCCAAGGGAGGACAGGGGGCCGGTGGAACACTGAAGCTTTCTTT. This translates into CASSQGRTGGRWNTEAFF.

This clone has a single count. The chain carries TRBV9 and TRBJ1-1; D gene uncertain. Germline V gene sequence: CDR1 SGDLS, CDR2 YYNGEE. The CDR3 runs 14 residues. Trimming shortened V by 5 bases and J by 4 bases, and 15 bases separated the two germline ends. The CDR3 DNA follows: TGTGCCAGCAGTGCCGCCGGAGTAATCACTGAAGCTTTCTTT. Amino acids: CASSAAGVITEAFF.

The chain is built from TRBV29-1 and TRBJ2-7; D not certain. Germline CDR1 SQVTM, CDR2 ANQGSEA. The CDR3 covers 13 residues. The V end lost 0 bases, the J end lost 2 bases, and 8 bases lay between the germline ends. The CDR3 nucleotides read TGCAGCGTTGAAGATACTCGCCCCTACGAGCAGTACTTC. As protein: CSVEDTRPYEQYF.

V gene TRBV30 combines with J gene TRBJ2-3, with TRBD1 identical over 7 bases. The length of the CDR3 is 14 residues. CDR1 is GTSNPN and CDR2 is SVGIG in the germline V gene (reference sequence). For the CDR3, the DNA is TGTGCACGCGCCTCCTCCACAGGGGCAGATACGCAGTATTTT. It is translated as CARASSTGADTQYF.

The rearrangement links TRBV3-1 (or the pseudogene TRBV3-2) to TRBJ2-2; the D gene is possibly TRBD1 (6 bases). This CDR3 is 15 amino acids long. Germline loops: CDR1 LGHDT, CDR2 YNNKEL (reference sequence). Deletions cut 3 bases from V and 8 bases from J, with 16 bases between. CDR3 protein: CASSHGWGRGGELFF. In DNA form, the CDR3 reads TGTGCCAGCAGCCATGGATGGGGGCGCGGGGGGGAGCTGTTTTTT.

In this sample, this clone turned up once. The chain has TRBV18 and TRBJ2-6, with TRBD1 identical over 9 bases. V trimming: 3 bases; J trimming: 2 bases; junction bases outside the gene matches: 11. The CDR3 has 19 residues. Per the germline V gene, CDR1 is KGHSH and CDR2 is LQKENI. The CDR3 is CASSPRMTGGLAGANVLTF. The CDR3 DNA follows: TGTGCCAGCTCACCGCGTATGACAGGGGGTTTAGCTGGGGCCAACGTCCTGACTTTC.

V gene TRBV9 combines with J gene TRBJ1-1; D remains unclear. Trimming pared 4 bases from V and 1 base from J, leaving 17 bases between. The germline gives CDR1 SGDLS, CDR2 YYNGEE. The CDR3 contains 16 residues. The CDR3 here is CASSPFSTGTNTEAFF. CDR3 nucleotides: TGTGCCAGCAGCCCTTTCTCTACGGGAACGAACACTGAAGCTTTCTTT.

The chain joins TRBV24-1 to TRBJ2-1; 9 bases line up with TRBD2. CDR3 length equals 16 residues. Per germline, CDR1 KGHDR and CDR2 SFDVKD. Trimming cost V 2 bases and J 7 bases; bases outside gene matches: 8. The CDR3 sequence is CATSDSGGLAANEQFF. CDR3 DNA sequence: TGTGCCACCAGTGATTCCGGGGGACTAGCAGCAAATGAGCAGTTCTTC.